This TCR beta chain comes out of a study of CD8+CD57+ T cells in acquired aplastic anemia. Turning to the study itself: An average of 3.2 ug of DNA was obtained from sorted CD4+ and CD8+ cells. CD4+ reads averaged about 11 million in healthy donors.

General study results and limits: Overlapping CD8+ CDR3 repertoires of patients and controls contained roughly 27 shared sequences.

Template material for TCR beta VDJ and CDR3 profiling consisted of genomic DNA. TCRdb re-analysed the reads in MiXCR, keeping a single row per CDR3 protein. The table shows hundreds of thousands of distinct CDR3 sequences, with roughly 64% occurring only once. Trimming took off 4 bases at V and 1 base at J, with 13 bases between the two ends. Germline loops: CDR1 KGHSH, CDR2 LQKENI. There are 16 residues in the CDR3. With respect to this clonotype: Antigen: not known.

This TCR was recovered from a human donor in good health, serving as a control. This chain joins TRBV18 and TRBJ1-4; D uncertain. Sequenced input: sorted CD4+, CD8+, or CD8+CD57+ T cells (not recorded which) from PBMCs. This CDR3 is CASSLLAHGTNEKLFF. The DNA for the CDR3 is TGTGCCAGCTCACTACTCGCCCATGGAACTAATGAAAAACTGTTTTTT.